The entry below describes one T cell receptor (beta chain). The target antigen is unknown. This same CDR3 is encoded by further DNA sequences in the sample. The data were obtained in a study of T cell responses to AZD1222 COVID-19 vaccine. Method: immunoSEQ multiplex PCR; TCRdb's copy keeps in-frame clones and lacks some. Among 79,000 or so clones, approximately 89% were seen once, and the ten largest hold about 5.7%. Between the trimmed V and J ends, which lost 2 bases and 3 bases, there was a span of 6 bases. The length of the CDR3 is 13 residues. Study conclusions and caveats: In all cases, repertoires were sampled only after the peak T cell response. Donors were largely white British and mainly female; clonal diversity was possibly underestimated.

Material: peripheral blood, obtained 28 days after the second AZD1222 dose. The V call is TRBV12-3 or TRBV12-4, the J call TRBJ2-3, with no clear D. The receptor was derived from an adult who received the AZD1222 COVID-19 vaccine. CDR3 protein: CASSLSGTDTQYF. The CDR3 DNA sequence: TGTGCCAGCAGTTTATCGGGTACAGATACGCAGTATTTT.